These T cell receptor beta chains were read from a single sample in a study of siplizumab effects on memory and regulatory T cells. The repertoire was sequenced with immunoSEQ multiplex PCR; TCRdb's copy has only in-frame clones and lacks some. The repertoire holds around 77,000 clones, with roughly nine tenths as singletons. Specimen: CD8+ T cells sorted from blood. The source of these receptors is a human donor in good health. Both conserved end residues are part of each CDR3. A D gene is named only where the DNA matches it firmly. Part of the rows lack a size; the others show once, few, many or a class for expanded clones.

V gene	clone size	J gene	D gene	CDR3 protein	CDR3 DNA
TRBV6-1	.	TRBJ2-4	TRBD1	CASRRQGENIQYF	TGTGCCAGCAGACGACAGGGAGAAAACATTCAGTACTTC
TRBV11-2	few	TRBJ2-1	TRBD2	CASTGTSSYNEQFF	TGTGCCAGCACCGGGACTAGCAGCTACAATGAGCAGTTCTTC
TRBV19	.	TRBJ2-7	TRBD2	CASSIGLRGSSYEQYF	TGTGCCAGTAGTATAGGATTGCGGGGGAGCTCCTACGAGCAGTACTTC
TRBV27	once	TRBJ1-4	TRBD1	CASSSYRGLGEKLFF	TGTGCCAGCAGTTCCTACAGGGGGCTGGGAGAAAAACTGTTTTTT
TRBV7-9	.	TRBJ2-7	.	CASNHRDSYEQYF	TGTGCCAGCAACCACAGGGATTCCTACGAGCAGTACTTC
TRBV7-9	.	TRBJ1-1	.	CASSLGQEAFF	TGTGCCAGCAGCTTAGGGCAAGAAGCTTTCTTT
TRBV4-1	.	TRBJ1-5	TRBD1	CASSRVDGQDQPQHF	TGCGCCAGCAGCCGGGTAGACGGACAGGATCAGCCCCAGCATTTT
TRBV6-5	.	TRBJ1-2	.	CASSWGGDGYTF	TGTGCCAGCAGCTGGGGGGGGGATGGCTACACCTTC
TRBV4-1	.	TRBJ1-2	.	CASSQTKEVLYGYTF	TGCGCCAGCAGCCAAACAAAGGAAGTTCTCTATGGCTACACCTTC
TRBV27	.	TRBJ2-7	.	CASSLYGTDYEQYF	TGTGCCAGCAGTTTATACGGGACGGACTACGAGCAGTACTTC
TRBV2	few	TRBJ1-5	.	CASSVGGQPQHF	TGTGCCAGCAGTGTCGGGGGTCAGCCCCAGCATTTT
TRBV19	.	TRBJ2-2	.	CAIGTGTDFTGELFF	TGTGCCATAGGAACAGGGACGGATTTCACCGGGGAGCTGTTTTTT
TRBV6-5	.	TRBJ2-1	.	CASSSRRSSYNEQFF	TGTGCCAGCAGTAGCCGACGCAGCTCCTACAATGAGCAGTTCTTC
TRBV5-1	.	TRBJ2-1	.	CASSFHPPNEQFF	TGCGCCAGCAGCTTCCACCCACCAAATGAGCAGTTCTTC
TRBV19	.	TRBJ2-1	TRBD2	CASSIFAGGSYNEQFF	TGTGCCAGTAGTATATTTGCGGGGGGTTCGTACAATGAGCAGTTCTTC
TRBV13	.	TRBJ2-3	TRBD2	CASSPLSGGPNTDTQYF	TGTGCCAGCAGCCCCCTTTCGGGGGGGCCTAACACAGATACGCAGTATTTT
TRBV27	.	TRBJ2-2	.	CASREDITNTGELFF	TGTGCCAGCAGGGAGGACATTACGAACACCGGGGAGCTGTTTTTT
TRBV5-6	.	TRBJ2-5	.	CASSLRGWETQYF	TGTGCCAGCAGCTTACGGGGATGGGAGACCCAGTACTTC
TRBV6-4	.	TRBJ2-7	TRBD1	CASLRGSYEQYF	TGTGCCAGCCTCAGGGGGTCCTACGAGCAGTACTTC
TRBV5-4	.	TRBJ2-1	TRBD2	CASSSPGLAYNEQFF	TGTGCCAGCAGCTCGCCGGGACTAGCCTACAATGAGCAGTTCTTC
TRBV29-1	.	TRBJ2-2	TRBD2	CSVEDPGGGLGAGELFF	TGCAGCGTTGAAGATCCCGGGGGGGGTTTAGGCGCCGGGGAGCTGTTTTTT
TRBV6-5	.	TRBJ2-1	.	CASSSGYYNEQFF	TGTGCCAGCAGTTCAGGGTACTACAATGAGCAGTTCTTC
TRBV6-5	once	TRBJ1-2	.	CASSFGFGGYTF	TGTGCCAGCAGTTTCGGGTTCGGAGGCTACACCTTC
TRBV6-5	.	TRBJ2-5	TRBD1	CASSRQGSGETQYF	TGTGCCAGCAGCAGACAGGGGAGCGGGGAGACCCAGTACTTC
TRBV28	.	TRBJ2-7	TRBD1	CASSPRDRVYEQYF	TGTGCCAGCAGTCCCCGGGACAGAGTCTACGAGCAGTACTTC
TRBV7-9	few	TRBJ1-1	.	CASSLDPIGATEAFF	TGTGCCAGCAGCTTAGATCCCATCGGTGCCACTGAAGCTTTCTTT
TRBV10-3	.	TRBJ2-3	TRBD1	CAIRQQGVREDTQYF	TGTGCCATCAGACAGCAGGGGGTCCGGGAAGATACGCAGTATTTT
TRBV14	few	TRBJ2-3	TRBD2	CASSRLEGPGGNTQYF	TGTGCCAGCAGCCGACTGGAGGGCCCGGGGGGAAATACGCAGTATTTT
TRBV21-1	.	TRBJ2-2	.	CASRPTTASGGRTGGELFF	TGTGCCAGCAGACCCACAACGGCTAGCGGGGGCCGTACTGGCGGGGAGCTGTTTTTT
TRBV5-1	.	TRBJ1-2	TRBD1	CASSMDRGHGYTF	TGCGCCAGCAGTATGGACAGGGGTCATGGCTACACCTTC
TRBV5-1	.	TRBJ2-1	.	CASSLGIQQDNEQFF	TGCGCCAGCAGCTTGGGCATACAGCAGGACAATGAGCAGTTCTTC
TRBV29-1	.	TRBJ2-1	TRBD2	CSVEVGGYNEQFF	TGCAGCGTTGAAGTGGGGGGGTACAATGAGCAGTTCTTC
TRBV5-8	.	TRBJ1-2	TRBD1	CASSPSPGTGTGDGYTF	TGTGCCAGCAGCCCATCCCCCGGGACAGGGACGGGGGATGGCTACACCTTC
TRBV6-6	.	TRBJ2-2	.	CASSYRGNTGELFF	TGTGCCAGCAGTTACCGTGGGAACACCGGGGAGCTGTTTTTT
TRBV27	once	TRBJ2-5	.	CASSLSFGVSETQYF	TGTGCCAGCAGTTTATCCTTTGGGGTTTCGGAGACCCAGTACTTC
TRBV6-4	.	TRBJ2-7	TRBD2	CASSVVAGKGYEQYF	TGTGCCAGCAGTGTGGTAGCGGGAAAAGGGTACGAGCAGTACTTC
TRBV27	.	TRBJ2-1	.	CASSYVGGNEQFF	TGTGCCAGCAGTTATGTAGGCGGCAATGAGCAGTTCTTC
TRBV5-1	.	TRBJ2-7	.	CASSNAGRPYEQYF	TGTGCCAGCAGCAACGCAGGGAGGCCCTACGAGCAGTACTTC
TRBV7-6	.	TRBJ2-7	.	CASSTSPSEGSEQYF	TGTGCCAGCAGCACATCTCCCAGCGAGGGTAGCGAGCAGTACTTC
TRBV6-1	.	TRBJ2-1	.	CASSLIYNEQFF	TGTGCCAGCAGTTTGATCTACAATGAGCAGTTCTTC
TRBV14	once	TRBJ1-1	.	CASSQLGNTEAFF	TGTGCCAGCAGCCAACTAGGGAACACTGAAGCTTTCTTT
TRBV27	.	TRBJ1-2	.	CASRTSGTELLGYTF	TGTGCCAGCAGAACTTCCGGGACCGAACTATTGGGCTACACCTTC
TRBV7-9	.	TRBJ2-7	TRBD2	CASSSAGGNEQYF	TGTGCCAGCAGCTCGGCGGGAGGAAACGAGCAGTACTTC
TRBV10-3	.	TRBJ1-2	TRBD1	CAISESHGTGYDGYTF	TGTGCCATCAGTGAGTCACACGGGACAGGGTACGATGGCTACACCTTC
TRBV4-1	.	TRBJ2-1	TRBD1	CASSPPGQGYNEQFF	TGCGCCAGCAGCCCTCCGGGACAGGGCTACAATGAGCAGTTCTTC
TRBV27	.	TRBJ2-1	.	CASSLIRTGGAEQFF	TGTGCCAGCAGTTTAATCCGTACAGGGGGGGCTGAGCAGTTCTTC
TRBV5-1	.	TRBJ1-1	TRBD1	CASSSDRQGMNTEAFF	TGCGCCAGCAGCTCAGACCGACAGGGCATGAACACTGAAGCTTTCTTT
TRBV4-1	.	TRBJ2-7	TRBD2	CASSPMTSGSYEQYF	TGCGCCAGCAGCCCTATGACTAGCGGCTCCTACGAGCAGTACTTC
TRBV4-2	.	TRBJ1-6	.	CASSQRQITSPLHF	TGTGCCAGCAGCCAAAGGCAGATAACCTCACCCCTCCACTTT
TRBV27	medium-sized	TRBJ1-1	.	CASSFPGAEAFF	TGTGCCAGCAGTTTCCCCGGGGCTGAAGCTTTCTTT
TRBV27	few	TRBJ2-7	TRBD2	CASRPSRGGAYEQYF	TGTGCCAGCAGGCCTTCGCGGGGGGGGGCCTACGAGCAGTACTTC
TRBV7-7	.	TRBJ2-5	.	CASSRRLQETQYF	TGTGCTAGCAGCCGACGGCTCCAAGAGACCCAGTACTTC